The text below deals with one TCR beta chain. Germline lookup yields CDR1 MDHEN and CDR2 SYDVKM. V lost 6 bases and J 5 bases, leaving 16 bases between the germline ends. The CDR3 is made up of 15 amino acids. The authors divided CD4+ cells into CD45RA+ naive and CD45RA-negative memory subsets. The source of the sample is a study of shared clonotypes between healthy human individuals. Overall study: Donors consisted of two women and three men between 18 and 49.

The authors loaded about 200 ng DNA, about 30,000 T cell genomes, into sorted-subset replicate PCRs. The data were produced by immunoSEQ multiplex PCR, yet TCRdb's version contains in-frame clones alone and is incomplete. Seen here are about 1 million clones, more than 65% observed once, and the top ten hold around 1.5%. The chain is built from TRBV28 and TRBJ1-4, with D maybe TRBD1 (6 bases). The sequenced sample consisted of memory CD4+ T cells sorted from blood. Subset indicated: CD45RA-negative fraction. The TCR comes from a man aged 18 to 30 in good health. CDR3 in DNA: TGTGCCAGCAGCTCCACGGGACAAACCAATGAAAAACTGTTTTTT. This codes for CASSSTGQTNEKLFF. The variable domain in full, with the rest retrieved from reference TRBV28 and TRBJ1-4, is DVKVTQSSRYLVKRTGEKVFLECVQDMDHENMFWYRQDPGLGLRLIYFSYDVKMKEKGDIPEGYSVSREKKERFSLILESASTNQTSMYLCASSSTGQTNEKLFFGSGTQLSVL.